Listed below are T cell receptor beta chains from one sample, sequenced in a study of identifying expanded T cells in peripheral blood. Measured with immunoSEQ multiplex PCR; TCRdb has only the in-frame clones, and not every one. The top ten clones hold about 4.5% of a sample with 50,000 to 75,000 clones, 80% to 90% of them seen once. Sequenced input: blood. These receptor sequences come from a person aged 18 to 75 in good health. Each CDR3 is given with its conserved first and last residue. A D gene is named only where the DNA matches it firmly.

d_call j_call cdr3_length v_call cdr3_aa
- TRBJ2-2 14 TRBV6-4 CASSGSLDTGELFF
- TRBJ2-7 12 TRBV2 CASSVAGYEQYF
- TRBJ2-7 13 TRBV19 CASSGPVAYEQYF
- TRBJ2-7 15 TRBV15 CATSRGRDISYEQYF
TRBD2 TRBJ2-3 16 TRBV6-4 CASSDSSGGGTDTQYF
TRBD1 TRBJ1-3 15 TRBV13 CASSSGQGFGNTIYF
TRBD2 TRBJ2-1 16 TRBV11-2 CASSRKAGGYYNEQFF
- TRBJ1-2 11 TRBV10-3 CAIRPGTGYTF
- TRBJ2-3 14 TRBV7-2 CACRGQGNTDTQYF
TRBD2 TRBJ2-2 15 TRBV6-1 CASSEASGDTGELFF
- TRBJ1-3 12 TRBV5-5 CASSLGPDTIYF
- TRBJ2-5 14 TRBV6-4 CASSEGGDQETQYF
- TRBJ2-5 14 TRBV18 CASSPASGRETQYF
TRBD1 TRBJ1-5 18 TRBV4-1 CASSQDWVDRERDQPQHF
- TRBJ2-5 15 TRBV21-1 CASSNTSGGQETQYF
- TRBJ2-7 10 TRBV5-6 CASSFSEQYF
- TRBJ2-3 11 TRBV28 CASRYTDTQYF
TRBD2 TRBJ2-3 16 TRBV7-6 CASSFVPGGQLDTQYF
TRBD1 TRBJ2-7 13 TRBV2 CASRAGTAYEQYF
- TRBJ2-7 13 TRBV27 CASSLDYRYEQYF
TRBD1 TRBJ2-5 17 TRBV28 CASSGTGTGKGQETQYF
TRBD1 TRBJ2-3 15 TRBV5-1 CASSFDGQGEDTQYF
- TRBJ1-5 13 TRBV6-4 CASSGDSNQPQHF
TRBD1 TRBJ1-2 14 TRBV28 CASSSPTGWDGYTF
- TRBJ1-4 11 TRBV20-1 CSASLNEKLFF
- TRBJ2-1 13 TRBV7-9 CASTQEGHNEQFF
- TRBJ2-5 15 TRBV27 CASMPIQGFGETQYF
- TRBJ2-7 14 TRBV9 CASSVGSGLGEQYF
- TRBJ2-6 16 TRBV4-2 CASSQEPQGGANVLTF
- TRBJ1-2 16 TRBV30 CAWSVRRALNNYGYTF
- TRBJ2-3 16 TRBV10-2 CASSPTGNPSTDTQYF
- TRBJ2-5 14 TRBV7-6 CASSQPGREETQYF